The clone carrying this TCR beta chain has only one observation. These data originate in a study of blood T cell repertoires in COVID-19. The protocol was immunoSEQ multiplex PCR, while the TCRdb copy is restricted to in-frame clones and leaves out a portion. The sample has 30,000 to 45,000 clones, about 91% seen once. The CDR3 has 16 residues. Germline assignment: CDR1 SGHTA and CDR2 FQGNSA. The V gene lost 4 bases and the J gene lost 7 bases, with 22 bases spanning the gap. This chain connects TRBV7-2 to TRBJ1-2, with D perhaps TRBD1 (5 bases). Sequenced sample: peripheral blood. This receptor was obtained from a human donor in a cohort sampled during active COVID-19. CDR3 in DNA: TGTGCCAGCAGCTCTATGGGGGGACTTCTCGTCTTTGGCTACACCTTC. Protein product: CASSSMGGLLVFGYTF.